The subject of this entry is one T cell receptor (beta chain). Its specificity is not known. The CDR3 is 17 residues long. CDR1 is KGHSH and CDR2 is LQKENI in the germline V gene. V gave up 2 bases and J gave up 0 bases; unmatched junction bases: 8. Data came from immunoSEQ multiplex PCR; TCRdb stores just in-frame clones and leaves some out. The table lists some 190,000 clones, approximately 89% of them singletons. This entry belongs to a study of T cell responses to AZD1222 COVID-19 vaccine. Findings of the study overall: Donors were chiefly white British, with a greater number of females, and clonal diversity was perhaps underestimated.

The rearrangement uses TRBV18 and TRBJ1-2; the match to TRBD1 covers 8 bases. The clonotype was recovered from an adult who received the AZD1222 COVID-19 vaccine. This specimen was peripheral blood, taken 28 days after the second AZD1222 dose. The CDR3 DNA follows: TGTGCCAGCTCACCATTTGGACAGGGAGCAGCTAACTATGGCTACACCTTC. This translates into CASSPFGQGAANYGYTF.